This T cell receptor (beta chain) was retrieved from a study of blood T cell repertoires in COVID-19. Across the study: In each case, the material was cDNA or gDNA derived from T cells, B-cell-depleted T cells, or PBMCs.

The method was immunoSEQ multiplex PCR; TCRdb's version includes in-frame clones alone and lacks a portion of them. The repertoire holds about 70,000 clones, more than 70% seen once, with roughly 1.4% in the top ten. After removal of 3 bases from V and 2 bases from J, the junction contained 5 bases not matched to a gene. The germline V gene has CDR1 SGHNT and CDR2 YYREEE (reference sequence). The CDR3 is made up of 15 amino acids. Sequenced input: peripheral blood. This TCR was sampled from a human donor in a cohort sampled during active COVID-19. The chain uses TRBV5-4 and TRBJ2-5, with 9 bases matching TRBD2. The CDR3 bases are TGTGCCAGCAGCTGGACTAGCGTGGGGCAAGAGACCCAGTACTTC. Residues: CASSWTSVGQETQYF.